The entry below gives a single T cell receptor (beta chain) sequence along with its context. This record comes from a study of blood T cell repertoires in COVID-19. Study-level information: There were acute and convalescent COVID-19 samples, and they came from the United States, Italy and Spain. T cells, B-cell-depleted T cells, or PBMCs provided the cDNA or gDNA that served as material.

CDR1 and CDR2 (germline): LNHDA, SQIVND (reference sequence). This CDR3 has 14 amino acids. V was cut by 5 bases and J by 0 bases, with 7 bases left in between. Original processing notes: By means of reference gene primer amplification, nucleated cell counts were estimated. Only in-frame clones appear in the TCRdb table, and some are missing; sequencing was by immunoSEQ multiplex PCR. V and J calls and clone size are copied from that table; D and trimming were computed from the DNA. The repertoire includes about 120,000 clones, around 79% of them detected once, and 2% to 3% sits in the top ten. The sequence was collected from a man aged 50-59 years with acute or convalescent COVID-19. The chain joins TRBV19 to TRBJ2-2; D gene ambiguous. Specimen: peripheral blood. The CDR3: CASSYPANTGELFF. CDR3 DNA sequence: TGTGCCAGTAGTTACCCAGCGAACACCGGGGAGCTGTTTTTT.